What follows describes a single T cell receptor beta chain. The antigen is unknown. The sample originates from a study of T cells in Graves' hyperthyroidism and ophthalmopathy. Notes on the study in general: Separation of ophthalmopathy from stable hyperthyroidism was achieved by a 13 V-J model. Most expanded thyroid clonotypes above 0.001 recurred in blood.

From RNA transcripts, TCR beta CDR3 regions were amplified. The TCR CDR3 was amplified in a first-round RT-PCR using the HTBI primer set. TCRdb itself ran the multiplex PCR reads through MiXCR, one entry per CDR3 protein. In the table there are over 650,000 distinct CDR3 sequences, about 45% of which are singletons. The sample comprised peripheral blood or thyroid tissue (not recorded which). This clonotype was sampled from an adult man with Graves' disease, either hyperthyroidism or ophthalmopathy (not recorded which).

CDR3 DNA: TGCGCCAGCGGCTGGCGGTTGGCCGATACGCAGTATTTT. This codes for CASGWRLADTQYF. This rearrangement joins TRBV5-1 to TRBJ2-3; D is ambiguous. Per the germline V gene, CDR1 is SGHRS and CDR2 is YFSETQ. Trimming removed 7 bases from V and 6 bases from J, with 15 bases in between. The CDR3 has 13 amino acids.